The source of this T cell receptor beta chain is a study of early stage breast cancer tumors. The V end was cut by 4 bases, the J end by 2 bases, with 7 bases between. This CDR3 region has 13 residues. Germline values: CDR1 SGHVS, CDR2 FNYEAQ. With respect to this clone: The same CDR3 can be traced to other DNA sequences in this sample.

Using immunoSEQ multiplex PCR, the repertoire was profiled, and TCRdb retains in-frame clones only, with some absent. The profile shows 39,000 or so clones, about 73% of them singletons. Input material: blood. The chain joins TRBV7-6 to TRBJ2-3, with a tentative D call TRBD2 (5 bases). The clonotype comes from a person aged 45 to 60 with breast cancer. The CDR3 region is CASSSRDTDTQYF. As DNA, the CDR3 is TGTGCCAGCAGCTCCCGGGACACAGATACGCAGTATTTT.